This TCR beta chain came from a study of cytomegalovirus exposure and HLA in healthy donors. The CDR3 runs 14 residues. The germline V gene encodes CDR1 SGHNT and CDR2 YENEEA. Between the trimmed V and J ends, which lost 5 bases and 3 bases, there was a span of 11 bases. The PCR used 60 Vbeta and 13 Jbeta primers. The method was immunoSEQ multiplex PCR; TCRdb's version includes in-frame clones alone and lacks a portion of them. The sample has approximately 160,000 clones; just over 70% are singletons. The TCR was taken from a man younger than 35 in good health and CMV-seropositive. V gene TRBV11-3 combines with J gene TRBJ2-1; tentative D call: TRBD1 (7 bases). The sample was PBMCs. The chain's CDR3 is CASSAGQNYNEQFF. CDR3 DNA sequence: TGTGCCAGCAGCGCGGGACAGAACTACAATGAGCAGTTCTTC.